A single sample is the source of the 20 T cell receptor beta chains below, sequenced in a study of T cell clonality in common variable immunodeficiency. Data came from immunoSEQ multiplex PCR; TCRdb stores just in-frame clones and leaves some out. In total the sample includes roughly 30,000 clones, none of them seen once. Sequencing was carried out using peripheral blood mononuclear cells. The source is a person between 18 and 70 years old in good health.

In this sample, this clone turned up many times. The read falls 3 residues short of the CDR3 end, and the missing part is taken from the germline J gene. The chain employs TRBV7-9 and TRBJ2-4; D is uncertain. Germline lookup yields CDR1 SEHNR and CDR2 FQNEAQ (reference sequence). Trimming shortened V by 3 bases and J by 7 bases, and 13 bases separated the two germline ends. This CDR3 has 14 amino acids. Here the CDR3 reads CASSLPFGKNIQYF. The sequenced CDR3 bases are TGTGCCAGCAGCTTGCCCTTCGGTAAGAACATT.

The sample holds many counts of this clone. Read sequence stops 3 residues before the CDR3 end, and the germline J gene provides the missing end. The J gene is TRBJ1-1, the V gene TRBV7-2; D gene uncertain. Looked up from germline, CDR1 is SGHTA and CDR2 is FQGNSA. The CDR3 spans 12 residues. The sequenced CDR3 bases are TGTGCCAGCAGCTTACGTCGGGTAGAA. This encodes CASSLRRVE. The whole CDR3 sequence is CASSLRRVEAFF. The whole variable domain, remainder taken from reference TRBV7-2 and TRBJ1-1, is GAGVSQSPSNKVTEKGKDVELRCDPISGHTALYWYRQSLGQGLEFLIYFQGNSAPDKSGLPSDRFSAERTGGSVSTLTIQRTQQEDSAVYLCASSLRRVEAFFGQGTRLTVV.

Turning to this clone: A junction end diverges from the germline sequence, so it may reflect a read error. Sequencing ends 3 residues short of the CDR3 end; the germline J gene provides the rest. Other DNA sequences in the same sample also yield this CDR3. The rearrangement joins TRBV7-3 to TRBJ1-3, with 7 bases fitting TRBD1. The CDR3 runs to 14 residues. Germline loops: CDR1 SGHTA, CDR2 FQGTGA. The CDR3 sequence is CASSLRTGRNTIYF. The CDR3 bases that were read are TGTGCCAGCAGCCTTCGGACAGGTCGGAACACG.

This clone was detected many times. The read terminates 3 residues before the CDR3 end, so the remaining end is supplied by the germline J gene. The V call is TRBV2, the J call TRBJ1-4, with 7 bases aligning to TRBD1. The ends lost 4 bases at V and 8 bases at J; junction bases unmatched: 4. This CDR3 is built from 13 residues. Germline V lookup: CDR1 SNHLY, CDR2 FYNNEI. This CDR3 reads CASSGDREEKLFF. The DNA read from the CDR3 is TGTGCCAGCAGTGGTGACAGGGAAGAAAAA.

This clone showed up many times. From the germline J gene comes the end of the CDR3, since the read stops 3 residues before it. V usage is TRBV6-2 or TRBV6-3 and J usage is TRBJ1-4; D remains ambiguous. From germline, CDR1 is MNHEY and CDR2 SVGEGT. The CDR3 is made up of 14 amino acids. V lost 0 bases to trimming and J lost 8 bases, with 10 bases between them. Partial CDR3 DNA: TGTGCCAGCAGTTACTCGAGGCCTGCCGAAAAA. It codes for CASSYSRPAEK. From start to end, the CDR3 is CASSYSRPAEKLFF.

This clone was detected many times. CDR3 amino acids: CASSLVGRGISNEKLFF. CDR3 DNA, as far as it was read: TGCGCCAGCAGCTTGGTCGGCAGGGGGATCTCTAATGAAAAG. V and J are TRBV5-1 and TRBJ2-2, with 7 bases lining up with TRBD1. The read ends 3 residues shy of where the CDR3 ends; the end is completed using the germline J gene. Per the germline V gene, CDR1 is SGHRS and CDR2 is YFSETQ. The CDR3 has 17 amino acids.

This clone rates as medium-sized. With the read ending 3 residues before the CDR3 end, the germline J gene is used to fill in that end. V usage is TRBV19 and J usage is TRBJ1-1; 10 bases align to TRBD1. The CDR3 is made up of 18 amino acids. The junction had 15 bases not matched to a gene; V was cut back by 3 bases and J by 5 bases. Germline V gene lookup returns CDR1 LNHDA and CDR2 SQIVND (reference sequence). The DNA read from the CDR3 is TGTGCCAGTAGTATTGGGAAGGGGACAGGGGAAGTATGGACTGAA. This encodes CASSIGKGTGEVWTE. The entire CDR3 protein reads CASSIGKGTGEVWTEAFF. Together with reference TRBV19 and TRBJ1-1, the CDR3 gives the full variable domain: DGGITQSPKYLFRKEGQNVTLSCEQNLNHDAMYWYRQDPGQGLRLIYYSQIVNDFQKGDIAEGYSVSREKKESFPLTVTSAQKNPTAFYLCASSIGKGTGEVWTEAFFGQGTRLTVV.

This clone was detected only a few times. The CDR3 goes on 3 residues after the read ends, and that part is filled in from the germline J gene. The chain uses TRBV19 and TRBJ2-1, with D tentatively TRBD2 (5 bases). V lost 6 bases and J lost 3, with 15 bases in between. This CDR3 contains 15 residues. The germline CDR1 and CDR2 sequences are LNHDA and SQIVND (reference sequence). The covered CDR3 bases are TGTGCCAGTAGCACGGGGTGGAACAACTACAATGAG. Protein sequence: CASSTGWNNYNE. The full CDR3 sequence reads CASSTGWNNYNEQFF.

This clone was recorded many times. The CDR3 extends 3 residues past the end of the read, so its final part is completed from the germline J gene. V usage is TRBV11-3 and J usage is TRBJ2-5; 7 positions agree with TRBD1. Germline V lookup: CDR1 SGHNT, CDR2 YENEEA. The CDR3 totals 15 residues. V lost 6 bases to trimming and J lost 4 bases; unmatched junction nucleotides: 11. The part of the CDR3 DNA that was read is TGTGCCAGCAGGCCCAGCAGACAGGGAAGAGAGACC. Encoded protein: CASRPSRQGRET. The CDR3 reads in full as CASRPSRQGRETQYF.

This clone has at least ten counts. The CDR3 spells CSARDSGNGYTF. The DNA read from the CDR3 is TGCAGTGCTAGAGATAGCGGGAACGGC. The gene calls are TRBV20-1 and TRBJ1-2, with unresolved D. The sequenced fragment ends 3 residues before the CDR3 boundary, so the rest is inferred from the germline J gene. Germline CDR1 DFQATT, CDR2 SNEGSKA (reference sequence). This CDR3 contains 12 residues.

This clone has just a few counts. The read gets to within 3 residues of the CDR3 end, and the germline J gene fills in the rest. This sequence joins TRBV16 and TRBJ2-2; tentatively, D is TRBD2 (6 bases). Trimming pared 2 bases from V and 0 bases from J, leaving 10 bases between. Germline CDR1 KGHSY, CDR2 FQNENV. The CDR3 spans 16 residues. CDR3 loop: CASSQMGDSNTGELFF. CDR3 DNA (partial): TGTGCCAGCAGCCAAATGGGGGACTCGAACACCGGGGAG.

This clone was counted only a few times. The sequenced CDR3 bases are TGTGCCAGCTCACCAGTGCGGGAACGTAATAATTCACCA. This translates into CASSPVRERNNSP. The full CDR3 sequence reads CASSPVRERNNSPLFF. The chain employs TRBV18 and TRBJ1-4, with D unclear. Read sequence stops 3 residues before the CDR3 end, and the germline J gene provides the missing end. The CDR3 contains 16 residues. Germline CDR1 is KGHSH and CDR2 is LQKENI.

Details on this clone: A junction end diverges from the germline sequence, so it may reflect a read error. The read stops 3 residues short of the end of the CDR3; the missing end is completed from the germline J gene. Other DNA sequences of this sample code for an identical CDR3. The chain combines TRBV2 with TRBJ1-3; 8 positions agree with TRBD1. Germline CDR1 is SNHLY and CDR2 is FYNNEI. This CDR3 has 13 residues. The CDR3 DNA, read in part, is TGTGCTGGTTCAGGGGGCCCTGGAAACACG. It yields the protein CAGSGGPGNT. The whole CDR3 sequence is CAGSGGPGNTIYF.

This clone was counted at least ten times. The DNA ends 3 residues before the CDR3 does, and the rest of the CDR3 is filled in from the germline J gene. The chain has TRBV6-1 and TRBJ1-1, with 8 bases fitting TRBD1. This CDR3 has 14 residues. CDR1 MNHNS and CDR2 SASEGT come from the germline V gene. V shed 4 bases and J 5 bases; nucleotides not matched to a gene: 6. CDR3 DNA (partial): TGTGCCAGCAGTGTTGGACAGGGTGGGACTGAA. Its translation is CASSVGQGGTE. The complete CDR3 reads CASSVGQGGTEAFF.

In this sample, this clone turned up many times. Read coverage stops 3 residues before the CDR3 terminus; the germline J gene supplies the remainder. This rearrangement joins TRBV5-1 to TRBJ1-1; 8 bases map to TRBD1. Germline-derived CDR1 and CDR2 are SGHRS and YFSETQ. V was clipped by 3 bases and J by 1 base; unmatched bases: 5. The CDR3 totals 15 residues. The CDR3: CASSWGTGTNTEAFF. The sequenced CDR3 bases are TGCGCCAGCAGCTGGGGGACAGGAACGAACACTGAA.

This clone was observed at least ten times. The read ends 3 residues shy of where the CDR3 ends; the end is completed using the germline J gene. The genes are TRBV7-3 and TRBJ2-2; tentative D call: TRBD2 (7 bases). V was trimmed by 1 base and J by 2 bases, leaving 11 bases between them. The germline V gene encodes CDR1 SGHTA and CDR2 FQGTGA. There are 16 residues in the CDR3. The CDR3 region is CASSLMAGANTGELFF. CDR3 bases read: TGTGCCAGCAGCTTAATGGCGGGGGCTAACACCGGGGAG.

This clone was recorded at least ten times. The CDR3 is cut off 3 residues early in the read; its end comes from the germline J gene. This chain connects TRBV30 to TRBJ2-3; D might be TRBD2 (6 bases). Trimming left V 1 base short and J 2 bases short, with 7 bases between. The CDR3 has 13 residues. CDR1 and CDR2 from the germline V gene are GTSNPN and SVGIG (reference sequence). The CDR3 bases that were read are TGTGCCTGGAGTGGGGACTCCACAGATACG. Translation gives CAWSGDSTDT. The whole CDR3 reads CAWSGDSTDTQYF.

This clone has only a few counts. Coverage ceases 3 residues before the CDR3 finishes, and the germline J gene fills in the end. The rearrangement uses TRBV5-1 and TRBJ2-2; 15 positions match TRBD2. V was clipped by 4 bases and J by 5 bases; unmatched bases: 3. This CDR3 is 16 amino acids long. The germline V gene has CDR1 SGHRS and CDR2 YFSETQ. The covered CDR3 bases are TGCGCCAGCAGCCCCGGACTAGCGGGAGGGACCGGGGAG. Amino acid sequence: CASSPGLAGGTGE. In full, the CDR3 is CASSPGLAGGTGELFF.

Ten or more counts support this clone. The read comes to an end 3 residues before the CDR3 does, leaving the germline J gene to fill in the end. V usage is TRBV20-1 and J usage is TRBJ2-5; possible D gene TRBD2, 6 bases. V lost 4 bases and J 3 bases, leaving 15 bases between the germline ends. Germline V CDR1 and CDR2: DFQATT, SNEGSKA (reference sequence). CDR3 length: 14 amino acids. This CDR3 is CSAMLSQREETQYF. The CDR3 DNA, read in part, is TGCAGTGCTATGCTCTCCCAGCGGGAAGAGACC.

This clone has ten or more counts. The CDR3 goes on 3 residues after the read ends, and that part is filled in from the germline J gene. V usage is TRBV5-1 and J usage is TRBJ1-5; D is unresolved. The CDR3 length is 13 residues. Germline CDR1 is SGHRS and CDR2 is YFSETQ. V was trimmed by 5 bases and J by 1 base, leaving 7 bases between them. CDR3 DNA, as far as it was read: TGCGCCAGCAGTTACGGGAGCAATCAGCCC. It is translated as CASSYGSNQP. The complete CDR3 protein is CASSYGSNQPQHF.